The 8 T cell receptor beta chains below all came from one sample that was sequenced in a study of T cells in Graves' hyperthyroidism and ophthalmopathy. It was RNA transcripts that yielded the amplified TCR beta CDR3 regions. The TCR CDR3 first-round RT-PCR relied on the HTBI primer set. TCRdb used MiXCR to reprocess the multiplex PCR reads, holding one entry per CDR3 protein. The sample lists about 330,000 distinct CDR3 sequences; roughly an eighth were seen once. The sequencing sample was made of blood. These receptors all stem from a woman aged 35 to 49 with Graves' ophthalmopathy.

This clonotype came up many times. The chain carries TRBV2 and TRBJ2-5; 7 nucleotides agree with TRBD2. Germline lookup yields CDR1 SNHLY and CDR2 FYNNEI. With 3 bases clipped from V and 2 bases from J, the junction kept 6 bases outside the gene matches. The CDR3 sequence is 15 residues long. The CDR3 DNA reads TGTGCCAGCAGTGATGTGGGGGGGTTACAAGAGACCCAGTACTTC. It yields the protein CASSDVGGLQETQYF.

This clonotype showed up just a few times. This chain links TRBV5-1 with TRBJ2-3, with 9 bases aligning to TRBD1. Trimming took 4 bases from V and 3 from J; bases not matched to a gene: 6. Germline-derived CDR1 and CDR2 are SGHRS and YFSETQ. CDR3 length: 15 residues. DNA of the CDR3: TGCGCCAGCAGCATACCGGGACAGGGAACAGATACGCAGTATTTT. Translation: CASSIPGQGTDTQYF. Based on the CDR3 plus reference TRBV5-1 and TRBJ2-3, the full variable domain is KAGVTQTPRYLIKTRGQQVTLSCSPISGHRSVSWYQQTPGQGLQFLFEYFSETQRNKGNFPGRFSGRQFSNSRSEMNVSTLELGDSALYLCASSIPGQGTDTQYFGPGTRLTVL.

This clonotype was picked up a small number of times. The chain links TRBV14 to TRBJ1-2, with D possibly TRBD1 on 6 matching bases. Between the trimmed V and J ends, which lost 4 bases and 4 bases, there was a span of 16 bases. Germline CDR1 and CDR2: SGHDN and FVKESK. This CDR3 region has 15 residues. CDR3 residues: CASSLRAAGVYGYTF. The CDR3 nucleotides are TGTGCCAGCAGCCTCAGGGCGGCAGGGGTCTATGGCTACACCTTC.

The chain has TRBV25-1 and TRBJ1-1; D not resolved. Trimming took 4 bases from V and 6 from J, leaving 12 bases between them. The CDR3 consists of 13 residues. In germline, CDR1 is MGHDK, CDR2 SYGVNS. The CDR3 region is CASSADLRPEAFF. The CDR3 nucleotides are TGTGCCAGCAGTGCGGACCTGCGGCCTGAAGCTTTCTTT.

This chain connects TRBV12-5 to TRBJ2-1; no clear D gene. The CDR3 has 15 residues. Per the germline V gene, CDR1 is LGHNT and CDR2 is FRNRAP. The V and J ends lost 6 bases and 0 bases respectively, with 12 bases between them. Here the CDR3 DNA reads TGTGCTAGTGGAACAAGCGATAGCTCCTACAATGAGCAGTTCTTC. It yields the protein CASGTSDSSYNEQFF.

Many counts were recorded for this clonotype. The chain carries TRBV15 and TRBJ2-1, with D hard to call. This CDR3 comprises 15 residues. Per the germline V gene, CDR1 is LNHNV and CDR2 is YYDKDF (reference sequence). V dropped 0 bases and J dropped 10 bases, with 16 bases sitting between them. This chain's CDR3 is CATSRDPLEGREQFF. CDR3 bases: TGTGCCACCAGCAGAGACCCGCTCGAAGGTCGAGAGCAGTTCTTC.

CDR3 residues: CATSRRNEQFF. CDR3 DNA: TGTGCCACCAGCAGAAGAAATGAGCAGTTCTTC. The chain employs TRBV15 and TRBJ2-1; D gene unclear. Trimming removed 2 bases at V and 7 bases at J, with 3 bases between. This CDR3 is built from 11 residues. The germline V gene has CDR1 LNHNV and CDR2 YYDKDF (reference sequence).

At least ten counts were recorded for this clonotype. The rearrangement uses TRBV20-1 and TRBJ2-3; perhaps D is TRBD1 or TRBD2 (6 bases each). V dropped 1 base and J dropped 1 base, with 15 bases sitting between them. The germline V gene has CDR1 DFQATT and CDR2 SNEGSKA (reference sequence). CDR3 size: 16 residues. CDR3: CSARVGGLPGTDTQYF. In DNA form, the CDR3 reads TGCAGTGCTAGAGTAGGGGGGCTACCAGGCACAGATACGCAGTATTTT.